The subject of this entry is one T cell receptor beta chain. Its antigen is not known. After template switching added a universal primer site, the resulting cDNA carried unique molecular identifiers. TCRdb independently ran MiXCR on the 5' RACE reads; one entry per CDR3 protein. The sample carries about 240,000 distinct CDR3 sequences, 12% recorded once. This record comes from a study of identical twins. General study points: With beta out-of-frame sequences, excess sharing by twins was weaker. Carriage of fewer insertions was seen in abundant cord blood beta clonotypes, whereas memory repertoires showed none.

The germline gives CDR1 SGHVS, CDR2 FQNEAQ. Trimming removed 1 base from V and 2 bases from J; junction bases left unmatched: 4. This CDR3 comprises 16 residues. These data were also reused for a study on yellow fever vaccine responses in identical twins.

This chain links TRBV7-8 with TRBJ2-3, with TRBD2 matching over 9 bases. Sequenced sample: memory (CD45RO+) T cells sorted from blood. This TCR was sampled from a woman younger than 30 in good health. The CDR3 nucleotides are TGTGCCAGCAGCTTAGGGACTAGCGTCAACACAGATACGCAGTATTTT. Amino acids: CASSLGTSVNTDTQYF.